Many counts were recorded for the clone carrying this TCR beta chain. Its antigen is undetermined. The sample comes from a study of early T cells in non-severe SARS-CoV-2 infection. General study results and limits: Matching with VDJdb favored anti-spike CD8 responses (missing private and CD4 specificities).

Individually, cDNA molecules had unique molecular identifiers attached to them. Using its own MiXCR run on the 5' RACE reads, TCRdb lists one record per CDR3 protein. The data contain tens of thousands of distinct CDR3 sequences, around 10% of them seen just once; the ten biggest clones take up 12%. This sample comprised whole blood, obtained at baseline. The receptor was derived from an adult who was a healthcare worker with PCR-confirmed SARS-CoV-2 infection or an uninfected control (not recorded which).

CDR3 DNA sequence: TGCAGTGCTAGTCATCACAGGGACCGCAATCAGCCCCAGCATTTT. This translates into CSASHHRDRNQPQHF. This sequence joins TRBV20-1 and TRBJ1-5; possible D gene TRBD1, 6 bases. This CDR3 region has 15 residues. Deletions cut 3 bases from V and 2 bases from J, with 14 bases between. Germline V gene data show CDR1 as DFQATT and CDR2 as SNEGSKA (reference sequence).